Included here is one T cell receptor beta chain sequence, with context. Its antigen is unidentified. A J-beta primer mix and a sample-barcoded 5' primer were used in a second PCR of about 7 to 12 cycles. TCRdb reanalysed the 5' RACE reads using MiXCR and keeps one entry per CDR3 protein. In the table there are around 1,600,000 distinct CDR3 sequences, 42% of which are singletons. This entry belongs to a study of blood T cells in healthy people across ages. Study observations and caveats: Donor CMV infection status was unknown, possibly confounding age-related changes in expanded clonotypes.

V dropped 5 bases and J dropped 2 bases, with 12 bases sitting between them. The germline V gene encodes CDR1 MNHNS and CDR2 SASEGT. This CDR3 region has 14 residues. The sequence was collected from a woman under 30 in good health. The sample comprised blood. The chain employs TRBV6-1 and TRBJ1-2; D is unresolved. CDR3 in DNA: TGTGCCAGCAGTATCCGGGAGTCAAACTATGGCTACACCTTC. This sequence encodes CASSIRESNYGYTF.